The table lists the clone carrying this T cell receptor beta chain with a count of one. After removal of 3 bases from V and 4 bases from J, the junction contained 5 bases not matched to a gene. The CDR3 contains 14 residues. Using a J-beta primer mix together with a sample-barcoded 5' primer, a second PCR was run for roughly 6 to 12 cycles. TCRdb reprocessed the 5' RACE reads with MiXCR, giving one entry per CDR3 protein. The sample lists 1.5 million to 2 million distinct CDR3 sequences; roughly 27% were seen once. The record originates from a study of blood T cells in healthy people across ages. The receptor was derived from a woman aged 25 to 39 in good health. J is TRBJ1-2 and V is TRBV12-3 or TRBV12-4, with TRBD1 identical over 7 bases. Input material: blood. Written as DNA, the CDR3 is TGTGCCAGCAGTTTGAGGGGGCAGAGCTATGGCTACACCTTC. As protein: CASSLRGQSYGYTF.